This T cell receptor beta chain came from a study of regulatory T cells in long-lasting Graves disease. Study-level results: Comparison showed that persistent patients shared more public clonotypes (2,741) than new patients (about 880).

Many counts were recorded for this clonotype. Its antigen is still unknown. Arm-PCR of CDR3 regions and iRepertoire HTBI primers were used to build TCR beta libraries. In the study's own analysis: Identification of gene segments yielded approximately 62 TRBV and around 13 TRBJ across samples. TCRdb reprocessed the multiplex PCR reads with MiXCR, giving one entry per CDR3 protein. The authors' filters were not applied to this entry. The sample carries roughly 610,000 distinct CDR3 sequences, around 17% recorded once. CDR3 length equals 13 residues. Germline V gene data show CDR1 as SEHNR and CDR2 as FQNEAQ (reference sequence). The V and J ends lost 4 bases and 8 bases respectively, with 14 bases between them. The time point denotes: newly diagnosed GD, antithyroid drugs for less than 3 months. RNA extracted from PBMCs served as the sequencing template. Patients with Graves' disease were diagnosed by American Thyroid Association guidelines.

The data were also submitted as part of a second study, on T cells in Graves' hyperthyroidism and ophthalmopathy. That work contributes: Stable disease denoted Graves' hyperthyroidism without ophthalmopathy progression within 18 months.

This chain links TRBV7-9 with TRBJ1-2; D perhaps matches TRBD1 (5 bases). The receptor was isolated from a woman between 25 and 40 years old with Graves disease. The sample was peripheral blood mononuclear cells (PBMCs), taken at new diagnosis, from a patient treated with antithyroid drugs. The CDR3 DNA reads TGTGCCAGCAGCTCAGGGTCAGGTCGAGGCTACACCTTC. As protein: CASSSGSGRGYTF.